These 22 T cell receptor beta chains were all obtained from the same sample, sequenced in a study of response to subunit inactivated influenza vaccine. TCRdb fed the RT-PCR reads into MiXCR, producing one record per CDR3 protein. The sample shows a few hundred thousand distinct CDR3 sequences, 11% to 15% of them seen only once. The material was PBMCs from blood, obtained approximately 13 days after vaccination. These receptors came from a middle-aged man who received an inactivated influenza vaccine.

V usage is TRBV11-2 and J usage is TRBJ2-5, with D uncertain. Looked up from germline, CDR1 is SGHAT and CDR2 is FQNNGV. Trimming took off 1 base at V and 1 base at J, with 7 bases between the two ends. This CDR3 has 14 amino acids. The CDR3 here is CASSLGNSQETQYF. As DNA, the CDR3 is TGTGCCAGCAGCTTAGGAAACTCCCAAGAGACCCAGTACTTC. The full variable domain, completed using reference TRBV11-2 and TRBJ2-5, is EAGVAQSPRYKIIEKRQSVAFWCNPISGHATLYWYQQILGQGPKLLIQFQNNGVVDDSQLPKDRFSAERLKGVDSTLKIQPAKLEDSAVYLCASSLGNSQETQYFGPGTRLLVL.

The DNA of the CDR3 is TGTGCCACCAGTGAGTACAGTCTCAATGAGCAGTTCTTC. It is translated as CATSEYSLNEQFF. The chain employs TRBV24-1 and TRBJ2-1; D is ambiguous. Germline V lookup: CDR1 KGHDR, CDR2 SFDVKD. The CDR3 totals 13 residues. The V gene lost 4 bases and the J gene lost 6 bases, with 9 bases spanning the gap.

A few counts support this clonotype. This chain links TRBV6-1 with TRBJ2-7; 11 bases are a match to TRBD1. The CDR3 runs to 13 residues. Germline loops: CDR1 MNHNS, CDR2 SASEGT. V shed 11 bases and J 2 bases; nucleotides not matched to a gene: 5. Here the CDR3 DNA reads TGTGCCGGAGGGACAGGGGGTACCTACGAGCAGTACTTC. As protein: CAGGTGGTYEQYF.

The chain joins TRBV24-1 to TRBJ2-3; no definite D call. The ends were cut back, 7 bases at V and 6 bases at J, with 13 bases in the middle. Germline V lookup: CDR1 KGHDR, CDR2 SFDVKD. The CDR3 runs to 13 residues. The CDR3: CATSNEFGDTQYF. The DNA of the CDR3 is TGTGCCACCAGCAATGAATTTGGGGATACGCAGTATTTT.

In nucleotides, the CDR3 is TGCAGTGCCATAGGGCTGGGGGTGGGGGTAGCGGGGAGCTCCTACAATGAGCAGTTCTTC. It specifies CSAIGLGVGVAGSSYNEQFF. The chain recombines TRBV20-1 with TRBJ2-1, with 8 bases fitting TRBD2. Germline lookup yields CDR1 DFQATT and CDR2 SNEGSKA (reference sequence). The CDR3 runs 20 residues. Losses at the gene ends were 6 bases for V and 0 bases for J; bases not matched to a gene: 22.

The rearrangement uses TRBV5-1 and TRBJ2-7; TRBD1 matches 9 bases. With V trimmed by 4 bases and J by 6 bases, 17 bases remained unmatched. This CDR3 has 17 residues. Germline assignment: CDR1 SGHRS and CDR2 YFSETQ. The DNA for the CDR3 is TGCGCCAGCAGCGGGGATCGAGGGACAGGGAAACGGGTCGAGCAGTACTTC. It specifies CASSGDRGTGKRVEQYF.

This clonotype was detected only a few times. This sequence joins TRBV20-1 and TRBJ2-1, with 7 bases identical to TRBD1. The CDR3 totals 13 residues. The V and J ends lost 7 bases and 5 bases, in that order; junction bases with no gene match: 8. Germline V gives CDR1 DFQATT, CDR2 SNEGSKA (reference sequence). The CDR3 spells CSERGQGDNEQFF. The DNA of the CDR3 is TGCAGTGAAAGGGGGCAAGGGGACAATGAGCAGTTCTTC.

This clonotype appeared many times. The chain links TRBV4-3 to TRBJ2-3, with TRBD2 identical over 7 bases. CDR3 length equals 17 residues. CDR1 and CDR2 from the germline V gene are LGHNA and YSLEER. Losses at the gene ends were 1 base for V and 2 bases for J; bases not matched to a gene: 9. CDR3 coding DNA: TGCGCCAGCAGCCAAGGGGCTAGCGGAGGGTTCACAGATACGCAGTATTTT. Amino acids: CASSQGASGGFTDTQYF.

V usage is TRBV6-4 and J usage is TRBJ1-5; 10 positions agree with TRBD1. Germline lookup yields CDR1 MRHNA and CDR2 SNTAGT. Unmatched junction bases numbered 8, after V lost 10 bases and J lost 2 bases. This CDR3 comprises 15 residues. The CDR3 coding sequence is TGTGCCAACTTAACCGGGACAGGGGGCAATCAGCCCCAGCATTTT. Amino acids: CANLTGTGGNQPQHF.

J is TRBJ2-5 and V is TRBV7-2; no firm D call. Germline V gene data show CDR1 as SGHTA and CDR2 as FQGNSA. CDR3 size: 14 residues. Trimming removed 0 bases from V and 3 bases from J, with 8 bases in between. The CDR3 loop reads CASSLASPKETQYF. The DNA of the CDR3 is TGTGCCAGCAGCTTAGCGTCCCCGAAAGAGACCCAGTACTTC.

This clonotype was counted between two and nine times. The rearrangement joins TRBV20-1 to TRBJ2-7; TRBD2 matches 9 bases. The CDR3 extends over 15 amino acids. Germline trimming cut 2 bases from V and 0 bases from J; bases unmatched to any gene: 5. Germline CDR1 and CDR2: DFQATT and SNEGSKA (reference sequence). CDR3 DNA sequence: TGCAGTGCTAGAATTAGCGGGGGATCCTCCTACGAGCAGTACTTC. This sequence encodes CSARISGGSSYEQYF.

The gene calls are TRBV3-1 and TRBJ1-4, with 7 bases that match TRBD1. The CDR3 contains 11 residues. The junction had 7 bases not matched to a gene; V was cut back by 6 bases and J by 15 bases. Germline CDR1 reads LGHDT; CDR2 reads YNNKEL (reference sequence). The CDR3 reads CASSLRDRLFF. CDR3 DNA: TGTGCCAGCAGTCTCCGGGACAGATTGTTTTTT.

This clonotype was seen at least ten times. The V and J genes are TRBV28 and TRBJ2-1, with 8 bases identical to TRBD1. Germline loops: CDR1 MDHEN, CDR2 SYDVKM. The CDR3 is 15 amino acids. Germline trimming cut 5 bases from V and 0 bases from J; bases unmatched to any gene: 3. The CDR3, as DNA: TGTGCCAGCAGTAGGACAGGGAGCTCCTACAATGAGCAGTTCTTC. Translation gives CASSRTGSSYNEQFF.

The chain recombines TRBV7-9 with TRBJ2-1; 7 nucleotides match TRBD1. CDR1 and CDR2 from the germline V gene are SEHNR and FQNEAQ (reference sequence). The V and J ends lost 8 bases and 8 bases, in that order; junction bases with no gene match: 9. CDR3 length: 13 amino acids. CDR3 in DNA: TGTGCCAGCGTCGACAGGGCAAGGCATGAGCAGTTCTTC. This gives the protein CASVDRARHEQFF.

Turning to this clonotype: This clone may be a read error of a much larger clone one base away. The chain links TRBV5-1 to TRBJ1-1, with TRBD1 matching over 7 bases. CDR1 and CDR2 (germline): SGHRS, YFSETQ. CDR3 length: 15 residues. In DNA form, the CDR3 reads TGCGCCTGCAGCTTGGGCCGGGACAGGAACACTGAAGCTTTCTTT. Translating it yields CACSLGRDRNTEAFF.

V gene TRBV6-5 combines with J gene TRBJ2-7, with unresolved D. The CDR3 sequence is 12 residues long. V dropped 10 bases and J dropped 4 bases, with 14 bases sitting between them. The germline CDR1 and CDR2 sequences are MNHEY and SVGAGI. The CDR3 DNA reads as TGTGCCACCCTGACTCCCACTTACGAGCAGTACTTC. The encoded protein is CATLTPTYEQYF.

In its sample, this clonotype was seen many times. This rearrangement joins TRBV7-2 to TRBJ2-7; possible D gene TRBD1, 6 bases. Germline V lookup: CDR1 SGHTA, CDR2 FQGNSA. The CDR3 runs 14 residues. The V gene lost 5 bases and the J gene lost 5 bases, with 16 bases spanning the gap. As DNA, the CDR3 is TGTGCCAGCAGCCAGAACCCCAGGGGCGACGAGCAGTACTTC. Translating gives CASSQNPRGDEQYF.

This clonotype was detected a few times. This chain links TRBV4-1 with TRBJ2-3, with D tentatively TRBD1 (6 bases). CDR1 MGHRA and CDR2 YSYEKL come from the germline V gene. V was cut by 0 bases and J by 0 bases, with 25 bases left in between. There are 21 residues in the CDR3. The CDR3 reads CASSQDHRGGNFPSSTDTQYF. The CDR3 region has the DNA TGCGCCAGCAGCCAAGATCATCGAGGGGGAAATTTCCCTTCTAGCACAGATACGCAGTATTTT.

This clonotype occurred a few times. CDR3 DNA: TGTGCCAGCAGTGGCAAGGTACTAGCGGGAGTAGGTGAGCAGTACTTC. Amino acids: CASSGKVLAGVGEQYF. The rearrangement joins TRBV27 to TRBJ2-7, with 11 positions matching TRBD2. CDR3 length: 16 amino acids. Germline CDR1 and CDR2: MNHEY and SMNVEV (reference sequence). Trimming took 5 bases from V and 7 from J; bases not matched to a gene: 13.

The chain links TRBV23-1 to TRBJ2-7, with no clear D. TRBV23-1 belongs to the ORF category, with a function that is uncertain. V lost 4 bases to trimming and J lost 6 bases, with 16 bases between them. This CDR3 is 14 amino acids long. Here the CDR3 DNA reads TGCGCCAGCAGTCTACGGCATAGGATGGGCGAGCAGTACTTC. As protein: CASSLRHRMGEQYF.

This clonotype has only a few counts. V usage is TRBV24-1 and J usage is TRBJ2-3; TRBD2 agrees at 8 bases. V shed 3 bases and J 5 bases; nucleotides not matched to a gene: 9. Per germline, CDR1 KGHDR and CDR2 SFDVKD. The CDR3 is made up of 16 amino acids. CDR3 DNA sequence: TGTGCCACCAGTGATCCACAAGCGGGAGCGGTAGATACGCAGTATTTT. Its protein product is CATSDPQAGAVDTQYF.

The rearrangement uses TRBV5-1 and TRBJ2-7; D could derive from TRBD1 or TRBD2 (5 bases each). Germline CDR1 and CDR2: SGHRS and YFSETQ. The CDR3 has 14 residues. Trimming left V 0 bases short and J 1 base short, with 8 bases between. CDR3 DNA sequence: TGCGCCAGCAGCTTGGGGGACGTTTCCTACGAGCAGTACTTC. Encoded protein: CASSLGDVSYEQYF. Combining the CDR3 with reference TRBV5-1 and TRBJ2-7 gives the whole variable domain KAGVTQTPRYLIKTRGQQVTLSCSPISGHRSVSWYQQTPGQGLQFLFEYFSETQRNKGNFPGRFSGRQFSNSRSEMNVSTLELGDSALYLCASSLGDVSYEQYFGPGTRLTVT.